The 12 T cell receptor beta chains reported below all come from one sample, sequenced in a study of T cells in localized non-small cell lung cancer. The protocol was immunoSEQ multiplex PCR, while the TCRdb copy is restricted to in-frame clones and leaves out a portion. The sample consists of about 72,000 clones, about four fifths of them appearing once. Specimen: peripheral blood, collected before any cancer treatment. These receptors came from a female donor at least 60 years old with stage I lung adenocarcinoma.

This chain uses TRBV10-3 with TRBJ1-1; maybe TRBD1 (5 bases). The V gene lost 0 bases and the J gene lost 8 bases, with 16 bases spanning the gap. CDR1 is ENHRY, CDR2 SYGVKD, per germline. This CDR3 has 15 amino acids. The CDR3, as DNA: TGTGCCATCAGTGAGTCAGGCGGGGGGTCCATCGAAGCTTTCTTT. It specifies CAISESGGGSIEAFF.

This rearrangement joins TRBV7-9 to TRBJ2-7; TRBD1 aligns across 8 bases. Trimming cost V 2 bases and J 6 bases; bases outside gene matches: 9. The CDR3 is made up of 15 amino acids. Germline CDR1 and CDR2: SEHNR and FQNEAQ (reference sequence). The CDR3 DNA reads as TGTGCCAGCAGCTTATCGGCTCAGGGGGCTTCCGAGCAGTACTTC. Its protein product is CASSLSAQGASEQYF.

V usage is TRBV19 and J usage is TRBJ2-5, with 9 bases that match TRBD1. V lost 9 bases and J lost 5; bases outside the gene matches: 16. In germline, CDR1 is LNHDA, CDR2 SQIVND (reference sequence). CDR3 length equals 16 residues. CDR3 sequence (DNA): TGTGCCAGCAAAAAATCCGGGACAGGGCTTGAGGAGACCCAGTACTTC. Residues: CASKKSGTGLEETQYF.

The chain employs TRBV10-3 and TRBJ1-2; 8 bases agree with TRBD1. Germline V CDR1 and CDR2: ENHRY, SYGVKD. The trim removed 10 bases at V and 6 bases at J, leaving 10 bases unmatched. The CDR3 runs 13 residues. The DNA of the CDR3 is TGTGCCACGACCGGACAGGGCGAGGATGGCTACACCTTC. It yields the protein CATTGQGEDGYTF.

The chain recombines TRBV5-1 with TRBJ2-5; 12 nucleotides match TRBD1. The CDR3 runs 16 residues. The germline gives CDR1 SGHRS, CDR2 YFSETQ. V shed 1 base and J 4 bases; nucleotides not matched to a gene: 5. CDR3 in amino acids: CASSLWGQGAGETQYF. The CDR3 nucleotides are TGCGCCAGCAGCTTGTGGGGACAGGGGGCTGGAGAGACCCAGTACTTC.

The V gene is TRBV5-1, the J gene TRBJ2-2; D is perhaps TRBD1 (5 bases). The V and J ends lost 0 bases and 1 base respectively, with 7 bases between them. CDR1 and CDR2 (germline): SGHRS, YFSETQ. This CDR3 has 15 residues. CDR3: CASSLVGQNTGELFF. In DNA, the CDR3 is TGCGCCAGCAGCTTGGTTGGACAGAACACCGGGGAGCTGTTTTTT.

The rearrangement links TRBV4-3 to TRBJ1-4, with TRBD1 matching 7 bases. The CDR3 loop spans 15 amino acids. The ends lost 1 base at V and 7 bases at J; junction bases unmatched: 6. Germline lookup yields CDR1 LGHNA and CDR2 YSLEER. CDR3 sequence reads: CASSQVDRAGEKLFF. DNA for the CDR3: TGCGCCAGCAGCCAAGTCGACAGGGCTGGTGAAAAACTGTTTTTT.

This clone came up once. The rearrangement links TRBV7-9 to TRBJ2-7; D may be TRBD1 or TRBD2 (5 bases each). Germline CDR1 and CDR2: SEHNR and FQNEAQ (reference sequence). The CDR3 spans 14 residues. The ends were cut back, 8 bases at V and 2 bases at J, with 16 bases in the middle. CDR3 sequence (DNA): TGTGCCAGCTCTAACGACCGGGACCCCTACGAGCAGTACTTC. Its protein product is CASSNDRDPYEQYF. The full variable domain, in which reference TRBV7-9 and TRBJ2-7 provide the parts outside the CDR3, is DTGVSQNPRHKITKRGQNVTFRCDPISEHNRLYWYRQTLGQGPEFLTYFQNEAQLEKSRLLSDRFSAERPKGSFSTLEIQRTEQGDSAMYLCASSNDRDPYEQYFGPGTRLTVT.

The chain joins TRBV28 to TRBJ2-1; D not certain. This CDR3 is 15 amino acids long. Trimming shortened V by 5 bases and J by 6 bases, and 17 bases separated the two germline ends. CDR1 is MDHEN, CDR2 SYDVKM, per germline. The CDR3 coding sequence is TGTGCCAGCAGTCTGACAAGGTGGGGAAGCAATGAGCAGTTCTTC. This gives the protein CASSLTRWGSNEQFF.

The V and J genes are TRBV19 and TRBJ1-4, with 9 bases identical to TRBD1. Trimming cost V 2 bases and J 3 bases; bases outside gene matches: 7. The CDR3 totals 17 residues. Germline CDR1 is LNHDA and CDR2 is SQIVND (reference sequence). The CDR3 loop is CASSIIYGDRANEKLFF. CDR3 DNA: TGTGCCAGTAGTATAATCTACGGGGACAGGGCTAATGAAAAACTGTTTTTT.

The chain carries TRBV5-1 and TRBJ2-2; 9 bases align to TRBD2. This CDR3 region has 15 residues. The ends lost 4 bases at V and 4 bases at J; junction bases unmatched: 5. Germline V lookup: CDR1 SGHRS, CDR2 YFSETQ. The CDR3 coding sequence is TGCGCCAGCAGCGGCGGGGGGGCTTCCACCGGGGAGCTGTTTTTT. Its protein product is CASSGGGASTGELFF.

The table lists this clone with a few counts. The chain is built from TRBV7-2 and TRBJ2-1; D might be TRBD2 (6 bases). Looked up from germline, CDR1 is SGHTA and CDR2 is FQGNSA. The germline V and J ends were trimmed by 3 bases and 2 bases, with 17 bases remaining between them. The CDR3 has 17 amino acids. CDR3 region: CASSFSGLATPYNEQFF. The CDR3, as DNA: TGTGCCAGCAGCTTTTCCGGGCTAGCGACCCCCTACAATGAGCAGTTCTTC.